This TCR beta chain stems from a study of blood T cells in healthy people across ages. Comment on this clonotype: Its target is unknown.

The second PCR ran about 6 to 11 cycles with a sample-barcoded 5' primer and J-beta primers. TCRdb used MiXCR to reprocess the 5' RACE reads, holding one entry per CDR3 protein. The sample has 700,000 or so distinct CDR3 sequences; around 38% are singletons. Whole-study results and caveats: Measured against age, TCR beta diversity per million T cells decreased in a roughly linear manner. It was the long-lived donors that had more naive CD4+ cells and higher diversity than aged donors.

CDR3 size: 14 residues. The V and J genes are TRBV12-3 or TRBV12-4 and TRBJ2-7, with 7 bases lining up with TRBD2. TRBJ2-5 matches the DNA end more closely, so the J call is doubtful. The receptor comes from an elderly man in good health. The sequencing input was blood. CDR3 DNA: TGTGCCAGCGGGGCGACCGCGGGGGAAGAGACCCAGTACTTC. This encodes CASGATAGEETQYF.